The clone carrying this T cell receptor beta chain was observed a few times. The target antigen is unknown. The CDR3 runs 16 residues. Germline assignment: CDR1 SQVTM and CDR2 ANQGSEA. J was trimmed by 0 bases and V by 3 bases; bases with no gene match: 9. The entry originates in a study of T-cell reconstitution after alpha-beta-depleted transplantation in children. TCRbeta library construction was performed incorporating unique molecular identifiers. TCRdb re-called the PCR reads with MiXCR, one entry per CDR3 protein. The sample includes fewer than 700,000 distinct CDR3 sequences, approximately 22% of them seen just once. Study findings and constraints: In some patients, recipient T cells and intrathymic progenitors surviving conditioning explained high day-60 diversity. Newly made T cells mostly supplied T-cell counts and diversity one year after transplant.

The chain has TRBV29-1 and TRBJ1-1; 8 positions match TRBD1. This TCR was sampled from a boy younger than two who had a stem cell transplant for acute myeloid leukemia, so the T cells may come from the graft donor. Sequenced here: PBMCs, mostly from graft donor cells, sampled 360 days after TCRalphabeta/CD19-depleted stem cell transplant. The CDR3 coding sequence is TGCAGCGTTGATGGGGGACAGGACCTCTTGAACACTGAAGCTTTCTTT. Translated, it gives CSVDGGQDLLNTEAFF.